The present T cell receptor beta chain was sequenced within a study of OX40 agonist ivuxolimab in advanced cancers. Trimming removed 5 bases from V and 7 bases from J; junction bases left unmatched: 11. The CDR3 contains 15 residues. Germline CDR1 is MNHEY and CDR2 is SVGAGI. The table came from immunoSEQ multiplex PCR; TCRdb's copy has only in-frame clones and leaves some out. The profile covers some 70,000 clones, with roughly 88% appearing a single time and approximately 0.98% taken by the ten largest. This clonotype was sampled from an adult with an advanced solid tumor such as melanoma, head and neck, liver or kidney cancer. This chain links TRBV6-5 with TRBJ1-2, with TRBD1 identical over 9 bases. The sample in question was CD4+ or CD8+ T cells sorted from blood, obtained in a trial of the OX40 agonist ivuxolimab. Written as DNA, the CDR3 is TGTGCCAGCAGTAACGCCGGGACAGGGCTTCGTGGCTACACCTTC. Its translation is CASSNAGTGLRGYTF.